The clone carrying this T cell receptor beta chain turned up a few times. This record belongs to a study of early T cells in non-severe SARS-CoV-2 infection. Study in general: Unsorted whole blood bulk RNA was sequenced, with unpaired chains.

J gave up 9 bases and V 4 bases, and 4 bases lay outside the gene matches. Germline lookup yields CDR1 SGHDN and CDR2 FVKESK. The CDR3 has 15 amino acids. Each cDNA molecule carried a unique molecular identifier. In TCRdb, the 5' RACE reads were re-called with MiXCR into one record per CDR3 protein. The sample lists 59,000 or so distinct CDR3 sequences, around 13% occurring once. This chain links TRBV14 with TRBJ2-1, with 15 nucleotides matching TRBD2. The material was whole blood, obtained at baseline. The TCR sequence derives from an adult who was a healthcare worker with PCR-confirmed SARS-CoV-2 infection or an uninfected control (not recorded which). As DNA, the CDR3 is TGTGCCAGCAGCCCGCCGGGACTAGCGGGAGGTGAGCAGTTCTTC. Its protein is CASSPPGLAGGEQFF. Filled out from reference TRBV14 and TRBJ2-1, the complete variable domain reads EAGVTQFPSHSVIEKGQTVTLRCDPISGHDNLYWYRRVMGKEIKFLLHFVKESKQDESGMPNNRFLAERTGGTYSTLKVQPAELEDSGVYFCASSPPGLAGGEQFFGPGTRLTVL.